This T cell receptor beta chain was documented in a study of immune evolution from preneoplasia to lung adenocarcinoma. General study results and limits: KRAS-mutant nodules had the highest T cell clonality.

Deletions cut 0 bases from V and 5 bases from J, with 10 bases between. The V gene's germline CDR1 is SGDLS and CDR2 YYNGEE. The CDR3 totals 14 residues. Regarding this clone: The antigen remains undetermined.

Macro-dissection enriched premalignant or tumor cells before nucleic acid extraction. This table comes from immunoSEQ multiplex PCR, and its TCRdb copy is limited to in-frame clones, with some not included. Among fewer than 7,500 clones, around 80% were seen once, and the ten largest hold 11%. The TCR was taken from a person aged 60 to 85 with lung adenocarcinoma. This chain connects TRBV9 to TRBJ2-3, with D possibly matching TRBD2 (5 bases). Sequencing input: FFPE minimally invasive lung adenocarcinoma tissue. CDR3 DNA: TGTGCCAGCAGCGTAGACGTGGCGGGAGATACGCAGTATTTT. Translating gives CASSVDVAGDTQYF.